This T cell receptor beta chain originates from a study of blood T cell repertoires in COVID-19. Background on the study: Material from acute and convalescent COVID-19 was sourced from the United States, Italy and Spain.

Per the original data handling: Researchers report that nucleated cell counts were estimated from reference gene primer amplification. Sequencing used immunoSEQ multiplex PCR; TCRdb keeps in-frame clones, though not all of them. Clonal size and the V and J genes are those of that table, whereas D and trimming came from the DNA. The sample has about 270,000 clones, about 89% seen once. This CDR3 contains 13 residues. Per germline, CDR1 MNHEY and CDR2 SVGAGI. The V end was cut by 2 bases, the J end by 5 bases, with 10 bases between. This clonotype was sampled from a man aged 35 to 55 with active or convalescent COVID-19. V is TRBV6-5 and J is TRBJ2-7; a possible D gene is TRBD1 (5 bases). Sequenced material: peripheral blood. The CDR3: CASSYKAGNEQYF. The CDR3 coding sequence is TGTGCCAGCAGTTACAAGGCAGGGAACGAGCAGTACTTC.